What follows are 30 T cell receptor beta chains derived from one specimen sequenced in a study of metastatic and nonmetastatic thyroid tumors. Via MiXCR, TCRdb re-called the PCR reads. The sample yields 30,000 to 45,000 clones, 25% to 30% seen once. Every patient was untreated before thyroid surgery. Source material: blood. The receptors come from a male donor with papillary thyroid cancer or a benign thyroid nodule (not recorded which). Some clones in this sample may be carry-over from other donors' samples.

In nucleotides, the CDR3 is TGTGCCAGCAATAGCGGGATGGGCTACGAGCAGTACTTC. It encodes CASNSGMGYEQYF. V usage is TRBV6-1 and J usage is TRBJ2-7; 8 bases map to TRBD2. The CDR3 consists of 13 residues. In germline, CDR1 is MNHNS, CDR2 SASEGT. V shed 7 bases, J shed 3 bases, and the junction held 5 bases outside the gene matches.

Many counts were recorded for this clone. This chain uses TRBV7-9 with TRBJ1-5; tentatively, D is TRBD1 (5 bases). The germline V gene has CDR1 SEHNR and CDR2 FQNEAQ (reference sequence). CDR3 size: 14 residues. Trimming cost V 1 base and J 6 bases, with 10 bases left between them. CDR3 loop: CASSLGPGLQPQHF. CDR3 DNA sequence: TGTGCCAGCAGCTTAGGCCCGGGACTTCAGCCCCAGCATTTT.

This clone appeared once. The rearrangement uses TRBV5-1 and TRBJ1-2; possibly TRBD1 for D (5 bases). Germline CDR1 SGHRS, CDR2 YFSETQ. Trimming cost V 1 base and J 6 bases, with 13 bases left between them. The CDR3 is 14 amino acids. The CDR3 spells CASSLSAGQDGYTF. The DNA of the CDR3 is TGCGCCAGCAGCTTGTCGGCGGGGCAGGATGGCTACACCTTC.

V gene TRBV12-3 or TRBV12-4 combines with J gene TRBJ1-6; D gene uncertain. V was cut by 6 bases and J by 7 bases, with 7 bases left in between. The CDR3 totals 12 residues. The chain's CDR3 is CASSIANSPLHF. DNA of the CDR3: TGTGCCAGCAGCATCGCCAATTCACCCCTCCACTTT.

The chain joins TRBV20-1 to TRBJ1-1; tentatively, D is TRBD1 (5 bases). Trimming shortened V by 4 bases and J by 4 bases, and 16 bases separated the two germline ends. Germline V gene lookup returns CDR1 DFQATT and CDR2 SNEGSKA (reference sequence). The length of the CDR3 is 14 residues. The chain's CDR3 is CSATHYRSSTEAFF. The CDR3 DNA reads TGCAGTGCTACCCACTACAGGTCTAGCACTGAAGCTTTCTTT.

V gene TRBV6-2 or TRBV6-3 combines with J gene TRBJ1-1; D may be TRBD1 (6 bases). The ends were cut back, 6 bases at V and 5 bases at J, with 22 bases in the middle. The CDR3 covers 16 residues. The germline gives CDR1 MNHEY, CDR2 SVGEGT. CDR3 region: CASSSWGGRVRTEAFF. The CDR3 DNA reads as TGTGCCAGCAGCTCCTGGGGGGGCAGGGTGAGAACTGAAGCTTTCTTT.

This clone was seen at least ten times. The gene calls are TRBV10-1 and TRBJ1-4; a possible D gene is TRBD1 (5 bases). Trimming removed 4 bases from V and 6 bases from J, with 12 bases in between. In germline, CDR1 is WNHNN, CDR2 SYGVQD (reference sequence). The CDR3 consists of 14 residues. CDR3 region: CASSAGQGDEKLFF. The CDR3 bases are TGCGCCAGCAGTGCCGGCCAGGGAGATGAAAAACTGTTTTTT.

The chain is built from TRBV5-1 and TRBJ1-2; D not certain. The ends were cut back, 2 bases at V and 6 bases at J, with 29 bases in the middle. Germline CDR1 and CDR2: SGHRS and YFSETQ. This CDR3 comprises 19 residues. The CDR3 loop is CASSFTRGPDSPSSDGYTF. In DNA form, the CDR3 reads TGCGCCAGCAGCTTCACACGGGGTCCTGACTCACCTTCCTCGGATGGCTACACCTTC.

The sample holds a few counts of this clone. This chain joins TRBV12-3 or TRBV12-4 and TRBJ2-4, with D tentatively TRBD1 (5 bases). The CDR3 is 14 residues long. Trimming removed 5 bases from V and 2 bases from J, with 10 bases in between. CDR3 in DNA: TGTGCCAGCAGTCCCTGGGGCACCAAAAACATTCAGTACTTC. Protein sequence: CASSPWGTKNIQYF.

The chain uses TRBV6-1 and TRBJ1-1; a possible D gene is TRBD1 (6 bases). The CDR3 contains 13 residues. With 6 bases removed from V and 3 bases from J, the gap between germline ends came to 11 bases. CDR1 and CDR2 from the germline V gene are MNHNS and SASEGT. The CDR3 here is CASRQQGDTEAFF. The CDR3 nucleotides are TGTGCCAGCAGACAACAGGGTGACACTGAAGCTTTCTTT.

This clone showed up just once. The chain is built from TRBV14 and TRBJ1-2; 12 bases map to TRBD1. The germline CDR1 and CDR2 sequences are SGHDN and FVKESK. The CDR3 runs to 14 residues. The V segment lost 3 bases and the J segment 8 bases; nucleotides outside the gene matches: 4. In DNA form, the CDR3 reads TGTGCCAGCAGCCAGTACGGGACAGGGGGCGGCTACACCTTC. Its protein product is CASSQYGTGGGYTF.

The rearrangement links TRBV7-3 to TRBJ1-6, with D unresolved. CDR1 and CDR2 (germline): SGHTA, FQGTGA. V dropped 3 bases and J dropped 13 bases, with 13 bases sitting between them. The CDR3 contains 13 residues. As DNA, the CDR3 is TGTGCCAGCAGCTTTACTGTATCAGAGCCCCTCCACTTT. Residues: CASSFTVSEPLHF.

The chain employs TRBV5-1 and TRBJ1-1; D not resolved. Germline CDR1 is SGHRS and CDR2 is YFSETQ. The V and J ends lost 0 bases and 4 bases respectively, with 19 bases between them. This CDR3 is built from 17 residues. CDR3 amino acids: CASSLAPLGADGTEAFF. Here the CDR3 DNA reads TGCGCCAGCAGCTTGGCCCCCTTGGGTGCGGATGGCACTGAAGCTTTCTTT.

At least ten counts were recorded for this clone. V is TRBV12-3 or TRBV12-4 and J is TRBJ1-5, with D unresolved. The CDR3 covers 14 residues. V shed 8 bases and J shed 8 bases, with 19 bases lying between them. For the CDR3, the DNA is TGTGCCAGCGGTGCGAGAGGGTTACGGGAGCCCCAGCATTTT. It encodes CASGARGLREPQHF.

V is TRBV11-2 and J is TRBJ2-1; a possible D gene is TRBD1 (5 bases). The V and J ends lost 5 bases and 7 bases respectively, with 21 bases between them. Germline V gene data show CDR1 as SGHAT and CDR2 as FQNNGV. This CDR3 contains 16 residues. The CDR3, as DNA: TGTGCCAGCAGCCGACTCCTGATGGGGCGGTGGAATGAGCAGTTCTTC. Residues: CASSRLLMGRWNEQFF.

The chain couples TRBV5-1 to TRBJ1-2; a possible D gene is TRBD1 (5 bases). Trimming shortened V by 0 bases and J by 10 bases, and 16 bases separated the two germline ends. Germline V lookup: CDR1 SGHRS, CDR2 YFSETQ. The CDR3 contains 14 residues. CDR3 DNA sequence: TGCGCCAGCAGCTTGGCGGGACCACTAAACCTCTACACCTTC. It translates to CASSLAGPLNLYTF.

J is TRBJ1-1 and V is TRBV14, with D possibly being TRBD1 (5 bases). The CDR3 consists of 14 residues. V lost 4 bases and J 5 bases, leaving 14 bases between the germline ends. Per germline, CDR1 SGHDN and CDR2 FVKESK. The CDR3 sequence: CASSLLGGLTEAFF. The DNA of the CDR3 is TGTGCCAGCAGCCTATTGGGGGGGTTAACTGAAGCTTTCTTT.

V usage is TRBV4-2 and J usage is TRBJ2-3, with TRBD2 identical over 7 bases. With 1 base clipped from V and 1 base from J, the junction kept 8 bases outside the gene matches. The CDR3 spans 17 residues. The germline V gene encodes CDR1 LGHNA and CDR2 YNFKEQ. CDR3 in DNA: TGTGCCAGCAGCCAAGCTTCTTCGGCGGGGGGCACAGATACGCAGTATTTT. This translates into CASSQASSAGGTDTQYF.

This clone has at least ten counts. This chain uses TRBV6-1 with TRBJ2-3, with D possibly matching TRBD2 (6 bases). V lost 1 base, J lost 0 bases, and 8 bases lay in between. The germline V gene encodes CDR1 MNHNS and CDR2 SASEGT. The CDR3 has 15 amino acids. The CDR3 region is CASSEGSGSTDTQYF. Here the CDR3 DNA reads TGTGCCAGCAGTGAAGGAAGCGGGAGCACAGATACGCAGTATTTT.

The chain is built from TRBV20-1 and TRBJ2-7; 12 bases fit TRBD1. CDR1 and CDR2 from the germline V gene are DFQATT and SNEGSKA (reference sequence). This CDR3 is 14 amino acids long. V was pared by 6 bases and J by 7 bases, with 10 bases of the junction left unmatched. The CDR3 reads CSAGPGQGAREQYF. The CDR3 region has the DNA TGCAGTGCCGGACCGGGACAGGGGGCGCGGGAGCAGTACTTC.

A few counts support this clone. The J gene is TRBJ2-3, the V gene TRBV20-1; TRBD2 aligns across 10 bases. Germline-derived CDR1 and CDR2 are DFQATT and SNEGSKA (reference sequence). With V trimmed by 6 bases and J by 12 bases, 15 bases remained unmatched. The CDR3 sequence is 14 residues long. The CDR3 coding sequence is TGCAGTGCAACTCAAACACGTCTAGCGGGAGTTCAGTATTTT. Translated, it gives CSATQTRLAGVQYF.

The CDR3 loop reads CASSAPNYGYTF. The DNA of the CDR3 is TGTGCCAGCAGCGCCCCTAACTATGGCTACACCTTC. This chain joins TRBV9 and TRBJ1-2; no clear D gene. From germline, CDR1 is SGDLS and CDR2 YYNGEE. The CDR3 loop spans 12 amino acids. Trimming pared 3 bases from V and 0 bases from J, leaving 3 bases between.

To note about this clone: A junction boundary mismatches the germline segment, possibly from a read error. V and J are TRBV20-1 and TRBJ1-1, with a weak D call TRBD1 (5 bases). Germline assignment: CDR1 DFQATT and CDR2 SNEGSKA (reference sequence). The CDR3 length is 16 residues. CDR3: CGATLGTAGMNTEAFF. The DNA of the CDR3 is TGCGGTGCAACCCTCGGGACTGCCGGAATGAACACTGAAGCTTTCTTT.

The sample holds a few counts of this clone. The rearrangement links TRBV9 to TRBJ2-3; 10 bases are a match to TRBD2. Trimming removed 4 bases from V and 0 bases from J; junction bases left unmatched: 8. Germline assignment: CDR1 SGDLS and CDR2 YYNGEE. This CDR3 has 17 residues. DNA for the CDR3: TGTGCCAGCAGCCCGCGCCAGACTAGCGGGAGCACAGATACGCAGTATTTT. Protein product: CASSPRQTSGSTDTQYF.

The chain joins TRBV12-3 or TRBV12-4 to TRBJ2-5; 8 bases align to TRBD2. The CDR3 length is 17 residues. J gave up 1 base and V 5 bases, and 12 bases lay outside the gene matches. The DNA for the CDR3 is TGTGCCAGCAGTCCCCCGGGGGGGCAGCTGCTCCAAGAGACCCAGTACTTC. Amino acid sequence: CASSPPGGQLLQETQYF.

This clone was detected once. This chain joins TRBV7-9 and TRBJ1-2; D may be TRBD1 (6 bases). The ends were cut back, 1 base at V and 5 bases at J, with 11 bases in the middle. CDR3 length: 14 amino acids. Germline V lookup: CDR1 SEHNR, CDR2 FQNEAQ (reference sequence). The CDR3 loop is CASSLGGLFYGYTF. Written as DNA, the CDR3 is TGTGCCAGCAGCTTAGGGGGGCTCTTTTATGGCTACACCTTC.

The V call is TRBV11-2, the J call TRBJ2-3; 9 bases are a match to TRBD2. This CDR3 comprises 17 residues. Germline CDR1 and CDR2: SGHAT and FQNNGV. The ends lost 4 bases at V and 3 bases at J; junction bases unmatched: 11. CDR3 amino acids: CASSSPTLTSGTDTQYF. The CDR3 nucleotides read TGTGCCAGCAGCTCCCCAACCCTGACTAGCGGAACAGATACGCAGTATTTT.

This chain joins TRBV10-1 and TRBJ2-2, with D possibly TRBD2 on 6 matching bases. Germline V gene sequence: CDR1 WNHNN, CDR2 SYGVQD (reference sequence). Deletions cut 0 bases from V and 7 bases from J, with 9 bases between. The CDR3 covers 14 residues. The CDR3 DNA is TGCGCCAGCAGTGAGTCGGGGGGTAACGGGGAGCTGTTTTTT. It translates to CASSESGGNGELFF.

This clone was picked up one time. The rearrangement uses TRBV5-8 and TRBJ1-3, with unresolved D. Trimming shortened V by 4 bases and J by 0 bases, and 14 bases separated the two germline ends. This CDR3 has 16 amino acids. CDR1 is SGHTS and CDR2 is YDEGEE in the germline V gene. The CDR3 sequence is CASSPTNRGSGNTIYF. CDR3 coding DNA: TGTGCCAGCAGCCCGACCAATAGAGGCTCTGGAAACACCATATATTTT.

The sample holds a few counts of this clone. The chain uses TRBV6-1 and TRBJ2-1, with TRBD2 matching 9 bases. From germline, CDR1 is MNHNS and CDR2 SASEGT. The CDR3 runs to 16 residues. After removal of 1 base from V and 4 bases from J, the junction contained 5 bases not matched to a gene. The CDR3 nucleotides are TGTGCCAGCAGTGAAGTGGCTAGCGGGATATACAATGAGCAGTTCTTC. The encoded protein is CASSEVASGIYNEQFF.